This TCR beta chain was recorded in a study of T cell responses to AZD1222 COVID-19 vaccine. TCRdb's table, derived via immunoSEQ multiplex PCR, lists solely in-frame clones and lacks some. The sample consists of approximately 99,000 clones, 87% of them appearing once. This CDR3 spans 12 amino acids. V lost 3 bases, J lost 6 bases, and 8 bases lay in between. CDR1 and CDR2 (germline): SGHAT, FQNNGV. This chain connects TRBV11-2 to TRBJ1-1, with D unclear. Material: peripheral blood, obtained on day 0 of AZD1222 vaccination. The TCR originated in an adult in good health. The CDR3 reads CASSLSAAEAFF. The CDR3 DNA sequence: TGTGCCAGCAGCTTGTCGGCAGCTGAAGCTTTCTTT.